This T cell receptor (beta chain) was retrieved from a study of blood T cell repertoires in COVID-19. Study-wide background: The United States, Italy and Spain supplied acute and convalescent COVID-19 samples. PBMCs, B-cell-depleted T cells, or T cells provided the cDNA or gDNA that made up the material.

This clone appeared a few times. The protocol was immunoSEQ multiplex PCR, while the TCRdb copy is restricted to in-frame clones and leaves out a portion. This table holds about 62,000 clones, roughly 86% found once. The germline V gene has CDR1 LNHNV and CDR2 YYDKDF (reference sequence). The V and J ends lost 0 bases and 6 bases respectively, with 9 bases between them. This CDR3 region has 13 residues. This sequence originates from a man between 65 and 85 years old with acute or convalescent COVID-19. The sample was peripheral blood. V is TRBV15 and J is TRBJ2-7, with D unclear. The CDR3 DNA reads as TGTGCCACCAGCAGAGATCCCGTCCCCGAGCAGTACTTC. Translated: CATSRDPVPEQYF.